Listed here are 19 T cell receptor beta chains from one sample, sequenced in a study of chemoradiotherapy in HPV16-positive cancers. Repertoires were generated with immunoSEQ multiplex PCR, while TCRdb's copy carries only in-frame clones and drops some. The repertoire consists of 5,000 to 5,500 clones, with about 81% occurring once and the leading ten covering under 20%. This material was obtained from a patient who underwent chemoradiotherapy. Receptors were obtained from a human donor with HPV-associated anogenital cancer.

This chain joins TRBV19 and TRBJ2-1, with TRBD2 matching 10 bases. Trimming took 1 base from V and 5 from J; bases not matched to a gene: 2. The length of the CDR3 is 15 residues. Per the germline V gene, CDR1 is LNHDA and CDR2 is SQIVND (reference sequence). For the CDR3, the DNA is TGTGCCAGTAGTATAGCACTAGCGGGAAACAATGAGCAGTTCTTC. Translating it yields CASSIALAGNNEQFF.

V usage is TRBV5-1 and J usage is TRBJ2-2, with 8 bases lining up with TRBD2. J was trimmed by 5 bases and V by 4 bases; bases with no gene match: 7. The CDR3 contains 15 residues. Germline V gene sequence: CDR1 SGHRS, CDR2 YFSETQ. This chain's CDR3 is CASSDGRVGTGELFF. In nucleotides, the CDR3 is TGCGCCAGCAGCGACGGGAGGGTCGGGACCGGGGAGCTGTTTTTT.

V is TRBV9 and J is TRBJ2-1; TRBD2 aligns across 10 bases. CDR1 and CDR2 from the germline V gene are SGDLS and YYNGEE. This CDR3 is 14 amino acids long. V lost 6 bases and J lost 4; bases outside the gene matches: 4. The DNA for the CDR3 is TGTGCCAGCACCCTAGCGGGGGATTACAATGAGCAGTTCTTC. Protein: CASTLAGDYNEQFF.

The V call is TRBV5-1, the J call TRBJ2-3; D gene uncertain. The CDR3 runs 12 residues. From germline, CDR1 is SGHRS and CDR2 YFSETQ. Trimming took off 0 bases at V and 4 bases at J, with 3 bases between the two ends. The CDR3 here is CASSLEADTQYF. CDR3 DNA sequence: TGCGCCAGCAGCTTGGAGGCAGATACGCAGTATTTT.

The chain carries TRBV19 and TRBJ2-5; a weak D match, TRBD1 (7 bases). The V and J ends lost 4 bases and 5 bases respectively, with 17 bases between them. The CDR3 is made up of 15 amino acids. CDR1 LNHDA and CDR2 SQIVND come from the germline V gene (reference sequence). This CDR3 is CASSTGDSAGETQYF. The CDR3 region has the DNA TGTGCCAGTAGTACCGGGGACAGCGCGGGGGAGACCCAGTACTTC.

The CDR3 coding sequence is TGTGCCAGCAGTGGCGGTTGGGGTGGGATCAATGAGCAGTTCTTC. This encodes CASSGGWGGINEQFF. The rearrangement joins TRBV6-4 to TRBJ2-1; D unresolved. CDR1 and CDR2 (germline): MRHNA, SNTAGT. The CDR3 spans 15 residues. Trimming removed 4 bases at V and 6 bases at J, with 16 bases between.

This clone was detected a few times. This rearrangement joins TRBV4-1 to TRBJ1-5; TRBD1 agrees at 10 bases. The length of the CDR3 is 16 residues. The germline CDR1 and CDR2 sequences are MGHRA and YSYEKL. V trimming: 5 bases; J trimming: 4 bases; junction bases outside the gene matches: 8. CDR3 region: CASSSGTGAGNQPQHF. CDR3 bases: TGCGCCAGCAGCTCCGGGACAGGGGCTGGGAATCAGCCCCAGCATTTT.

The V gene is TRBV7-7, the J gene TRBJ2-1; D is unclear. Germline V gene data show CDR1 as SSHAT and CDR2 as FNYEAQ (reference sequence). V lost 9 bases, J lost 0 bases, and 15 bases lay in between. The CDR3 is 15 residues long. For the CDR3, the DNA is TGTGCCAGTTCTCCCGCGTCAGGCTCCTACAATGAGCAGTTCTTC. It encodes CASSPASGSYNEQFF. The complete variable domain, with remaining parts taken from reference TRBV7-7 and TRBJ2-1, reads GAGVSQSPRYKVTKRGQDVTLRCDPISSHATLYWYQQALGQGPEFLTYFNYEAQPDKSGLPSDRFSAERPEGSISTLTIQRTEQRDSAMYRCASSPASGSYNEQFFGPGTRLTVL.

This chain uses TRBV4-3 with TRBJ1-6; D may be TRBD1 (6 bases). Germline V CDR1 and CDR2: LGHNA, YSLEER. Trimming took 0 bases from V and 9 from J, leaving 9 bases between them. This CDR3 region has 14 residues. The CDR3 loop is CASSQDRGGSPLHF. The CDR3 bases are TGCGCCAGCAGCCAAGACAGGGGTGGTTCACCCCTCCACTTT.

This clone was seen only a few times. V is TRBV27 and J is TRBJ2-5; the D is unclear. Germline V CDR1 and CDR2: MNHEY, SMNVEV (reference sequence). The V end was cut by 3 bases, the J end by 4 bases, with 9 bases between. The CDR3 covers 13 residues. The CDR3 protein is CASSFRLRETQYF. DNA for the CDR3: TGTGCCAGCAGTTTTAGGTTGAGAGAGACCCAGTACTTC.

The chain is built from TRBV2 and TRBJ2-1, with 13 bases identical to TRBD2. Germline V lookup: CDR1 SNHLY, CDR2 FYNNEI. This CDR3 contains 16 residues. V trimming: 7 bases; J trimming: 6 bases; junction bases outside the gene matches: 9. CDR3 coding DNA: TGTGCCAGCAACCCCTGGACTAGCGGGAGTGGCAATGAGCAGTTCTTC. Its protein is CASNPWTSGSGNEQFF. Full variable domain (missing parts from reference TRBV2 and TRBJ2-1): EPEVTQTPSHQVTQMGQEVILRCVPISNHLYFYWYRQILGQKVEFLVSFYNNEISEKSEIFDDQFSVERPDGSNFTLKIRSTKLEDSAMYFCASNPWTSGSGNEQFFGPGTRLTVL.

The rearrangement links TRBV28 to TRBJ2-5, with TRBD2 matching 11 bases. Trimming removed 11 bases from V and 6 bases from J; junction bases left unmatched: 11. The V gene's germline CDR1 is MDHEN and CDR2 SYDVKM. This CDR3 is built from 14 residues. In nucleotides, the CDR3 is TGTGCCTCCCGGCTAGCGGGAGGTATACAGACCCAGTACTTC. Protein: CASRLAGGIQTQYF.

The chain joins TRBV5-8 to TRBJ2-3; D is perhaps TRBD1 (6 bases). The CDR3 contains 14 residues. Looked up from germline, CDR1 is SGHTS and CDR2 is YDEGEE. V lost 4 bases to trimming and J lost 2 bases, with 11 bases between them. The DNA for the CDR3 is TGTGCCAGCAGCGTAACAGGGTTCACAGATACGCAGTATTTT. Amino acid sequence: CASSVTGFTDTQYF. Combining the CDR3 with reference TRBV5-8 and TRBJ2-3 gives the whole variable domain EAGVTQSPTHLIKTRGQQATLRCSPISGHTSVYWYQQALGLGLQFLLWYDEGEERNRGNFPPRFSGRQFPNYSSELNVNALELEDSALYLCASSVTGFTDTQYFGPGTRLTVL.

This clone was recorded a few times. The chain recombines TRBV5-1 with TRBJ1-5, with TRBD1 matching 9 bases. V shed 4 bases and J 4 bases; nucleotides not matched to a gene: 12. The germline CDR1 and CDR2 sequences are SGHRS and YFSETQ. This CDR3 comprises 17 residues. CDR3 nucleotide sequence: TGCGCCAGCAGCGTAGAGCCTTTGACAGGGGGGAATCAGCCCCAGCATTTT. Amino acids: CASSVEPLTGGNQPQHF.

The V call is TRBV15, the J call TRBJ2-1; no reliable D call. CDR3 length equals 13 residues. CDR1 and CDR2 from the germline V gene are LNHNV and YYDKDF (reference sequence). V was clipped by 1 base and J by 10 bases, with 11 bases between them. The CDR3 reads CATSRGSVGEQFF. The CDR3 nucleotides are TGTGCCACCAGCAGAGGATCAGTGGGGGAGCAGTTCTTC.

The chain carries TRBV29-1 and TRBJ2-1, with 9 bases lining up with TRBD2. CDR3 length: 14 residues. Germline CDR1 reads SQVTM; CDR2 reads ANQGSEA. V lost 4 bases, J lost 12 bases, and 13 bases stayed unmatched. The CDR3 DNA follows: TGCAGCGTTGTTCGCGGGGGGGCCGGGTCAGGGCAGTTCTTC. Its translation is CSVVRGGAGSGQFF.

J is TRBJ2-5 and V is TRBV28; either TRBD1 or TRBD2 may supply D (5 bases each). Germline loops: CDR1 MDHEN, CDR2 SYDVKM. The CDR3 covers 13 residues. The V gene lost 5 bases and the J gene lost 4 bases, with 11 bases spanning the gap. CDR3 residues: CASSLGGGETQYF. In DNA form, the CDR3 reads TGTGCCAGCAGTCTTGGTGGGGGAGAGACCCAGTACTTC. The variable domain in full, completed from reference TRBV28 and TRBJ2-5, reads DVKVTQSSRYLVKRTGEKVFLECVQDMDHENMFWYRQDPGLGLRLIYFSYDVKMKEKGDIPEGYSVSREKKERFSLILESASTNQTSMYLCASSLGGGETQYFGPGTRLLVL.

This chain links TRBV5-8 with TRBJ1-5, with unresolved D. The germline CDR1 and CDR2 sequences are SGHTS and YDEGEE. The CDR3 spans 15 residues. The ends were cut back, 2 bases at V and 0 bases at J, with 9 bases in the middle. The CDR3 nucleotides read TGTGCCAGCAGCTTAGGTACTCTTAGCAATCAGCCCCAGCATTTT. Its protein product is CASSLGTLSNQPQHF.

This chain uses TRBV7-2 with TRBJ1-1; weak D call: TRBD1 (5 bases). CDR3 size: 13 residues. Germline V gene sequence: CDR1 SGHTA, CDR2 FQGNSA. Between the trimmed V and J ends, which lost 1 base and 7 bases, there was a span of 10 bases. The CDR3 is CASSLGNRGEAFF. CDR3 sequence (DNA): TGTGCCAGCAGCTTAGGAAATAGGGGTGAAGCTTTCTTT.